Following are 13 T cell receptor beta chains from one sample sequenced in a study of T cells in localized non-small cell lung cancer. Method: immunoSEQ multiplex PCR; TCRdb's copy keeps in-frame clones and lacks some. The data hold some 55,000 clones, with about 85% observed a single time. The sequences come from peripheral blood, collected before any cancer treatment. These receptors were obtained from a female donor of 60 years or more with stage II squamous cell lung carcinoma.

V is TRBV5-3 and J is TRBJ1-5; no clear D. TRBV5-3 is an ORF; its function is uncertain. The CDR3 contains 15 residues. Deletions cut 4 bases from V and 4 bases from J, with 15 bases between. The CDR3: CARSPGRRPNQPQHF. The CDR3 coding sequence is TGTGCCAGAAGCCCCGGAAGGAGGCCAAATCAGCCCCAGCATTTT.

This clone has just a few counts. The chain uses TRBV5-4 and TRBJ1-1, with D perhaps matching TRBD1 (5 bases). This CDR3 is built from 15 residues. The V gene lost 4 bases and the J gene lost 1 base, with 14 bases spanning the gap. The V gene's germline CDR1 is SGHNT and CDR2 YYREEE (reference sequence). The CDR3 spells CASSGVRQGNTEAFF. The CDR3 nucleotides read TGTGCCAGCAGCGGGGTGAGGCAGGGGAACACTGAAGCTTTCTTT.

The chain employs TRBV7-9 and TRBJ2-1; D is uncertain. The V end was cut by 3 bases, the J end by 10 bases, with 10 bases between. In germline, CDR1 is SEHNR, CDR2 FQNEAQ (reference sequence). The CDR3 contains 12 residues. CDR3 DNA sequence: TGTGCCAGCAGCTTCGGCGGTGGGGAGCAGTTCTTC. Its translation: CASSFGGGEQFF.

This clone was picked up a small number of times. Here the CDR3 reads CASRLTGGPYNEQFF. CDR3 bases: TGCGCCAGCAGACTCACAGGGGGCCCATACAATGAGCAGTTCTTC. The chain uses TRBV5-1 and TRBJ2-1; 9 nucleotides line up with TRBD1. V lost 5 bases, J lost 4 bases, and 7 bases stayed unmatched. This CDR3 has 15 amino acids. Germline lookup yields CDR1 SGHRS and CDR2 YFSETQ.

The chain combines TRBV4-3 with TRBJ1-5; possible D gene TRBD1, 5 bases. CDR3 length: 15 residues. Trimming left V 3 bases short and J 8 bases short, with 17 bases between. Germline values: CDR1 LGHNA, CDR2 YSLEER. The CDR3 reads CASSQEEGRGEPQHF. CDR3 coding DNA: TGCGCCAGCAGCCAGGAAGAGGGGCGCGGTGAGCCCCAGCATTTT.

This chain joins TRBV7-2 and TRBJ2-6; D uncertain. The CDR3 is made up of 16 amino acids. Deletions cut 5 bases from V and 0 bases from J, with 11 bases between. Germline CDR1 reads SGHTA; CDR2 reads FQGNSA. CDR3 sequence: CASSPELRSGANVLTF. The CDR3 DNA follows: TGTGCCAGCAGCCCCGAACTACGCTCTGGGGCCAACGTCCTGACTTTC.

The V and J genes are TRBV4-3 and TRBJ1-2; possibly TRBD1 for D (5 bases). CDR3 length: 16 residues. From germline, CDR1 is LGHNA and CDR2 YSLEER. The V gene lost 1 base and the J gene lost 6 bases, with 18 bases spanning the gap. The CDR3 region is CASSQGVQSRGDGYTF. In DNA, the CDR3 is TGCGCCAGCAGCCAAGGTGTTCAGTCTCGGGGGGATGGCTACACCTTC.

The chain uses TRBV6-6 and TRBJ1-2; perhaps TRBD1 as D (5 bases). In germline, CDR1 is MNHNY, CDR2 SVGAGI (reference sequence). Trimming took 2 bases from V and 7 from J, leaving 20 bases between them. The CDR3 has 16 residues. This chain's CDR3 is CASSYGAKTEDLGYTF. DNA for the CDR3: TGTGCCAGCAGTTACGGGGCCAAGACAGAGGACCTTGGCTACACCTTC.

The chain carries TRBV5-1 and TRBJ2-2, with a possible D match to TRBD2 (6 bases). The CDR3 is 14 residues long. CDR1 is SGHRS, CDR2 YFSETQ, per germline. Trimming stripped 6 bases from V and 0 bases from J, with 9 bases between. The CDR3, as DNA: TGCGCCAGCAAGGAGGGTACGAACACCGGGGAGCTGTTTTTT. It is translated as CASKEGTNTGELFF.

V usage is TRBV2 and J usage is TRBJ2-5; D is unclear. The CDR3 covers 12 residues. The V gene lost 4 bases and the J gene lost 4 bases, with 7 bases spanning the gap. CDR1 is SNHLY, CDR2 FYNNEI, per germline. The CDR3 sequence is CASSASGETQYF. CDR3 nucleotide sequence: TGTGCCAGCAGTGCCTCTGGAGAGACCCAGTACTTC.

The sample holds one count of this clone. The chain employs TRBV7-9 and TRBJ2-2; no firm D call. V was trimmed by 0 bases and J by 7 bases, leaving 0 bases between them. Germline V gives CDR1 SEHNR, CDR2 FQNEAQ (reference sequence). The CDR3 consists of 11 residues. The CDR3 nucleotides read TGTGCCAGCAGCTTAGCCGGGGAGCTGTTTTTT. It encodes CASSLAGELFF.

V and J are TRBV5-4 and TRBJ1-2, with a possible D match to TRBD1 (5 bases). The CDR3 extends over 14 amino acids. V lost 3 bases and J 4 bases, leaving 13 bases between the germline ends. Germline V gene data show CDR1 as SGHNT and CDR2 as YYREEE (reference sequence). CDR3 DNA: TGTGCCAGCAGCTGGTCGGGGGACGGCTATGGCTACACCTTC. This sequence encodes CASSWSGDGYGYTF.

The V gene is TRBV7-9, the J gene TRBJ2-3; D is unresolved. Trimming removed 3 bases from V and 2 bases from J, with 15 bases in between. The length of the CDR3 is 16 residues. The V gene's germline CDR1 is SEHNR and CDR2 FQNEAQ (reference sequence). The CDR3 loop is CASSFTLRRTTDTQYF. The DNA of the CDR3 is TGTGCCAGCAGCTTTACCCTTCGACGTACCACAGATACGCAGTATTTT.